Detailed here is one T cell receptor (beta chain). Sequencing was performed with immunoSEQ multiplex PCR; in TCRdb, only in-frame clones are kept and a portion is missing. The data contain a few hundred thousand clones, about 85% of them singletons. Germline CDR1 reads MDHEN; CDR2 reads SYDVKM. The CDR3 extends over 15 amino acids. Trimming removed 4 bases from V and 4 bases from J; junction bases left unmatched: 7. The data were taken from a study of blood T cell repertoires in COVID-19. The genes are TRBV28 and TRBJ1-1; 9 nucleotides agree with TRBD1. The specimen sequenced was peripheral blood. The receptor comes from a man aged 55 to 70 with acute or convalescent COVID-19. In DNA form, the CDR3 reads TGTGCCAGCAGTTCACAGGGGGCGCGAGGCACTGAAGCTTTCTTT. Translated: CASSSQGARGTEAFF.